The 17 T cell receptor beta chains in this list originate from one sample, sequenced in a study of blood T cells in healthy people across ages. Primers used in a second PCR of roughly 6 to 11 cycles were a sample-barcoded 5' primer and a J-beta primer mix. TCRdb fed the 5' RACE reads into MiXCR, producing one record per CDR3 protein. The table records about 1,400,000 distinct CDR3 sequences, roughly 59% of them present only once. The sequencing sample was made of blood. The receptors were sampled from a man younger than 35 in good health.

The chain joins TRBV4-2 to TRBJ2-1; TRBD2 is a possible D gene (6 bases). The germline gives CDR1 LGHNA, CDR2 YNFKEQ. This CDR3 comprises 15 residues. With 4 bases removed from V and 7 bases from J, the gap between germline ends came to 17 bases. The CDR3 nucleotides are TGTGCCAGCAGCCCCGCCGGGACTGCGGGGAATGAGCAGTTCTTC. Its translation: CASSPAGTAGNEQFF.

The chain combines TRBV3-1 with TRBJ2-5; D is unresolved. The CDR3 extends over 16 amino acids. Between the trimmed V and J ends, which lost 0 bases and 0 bases, there was a span of 11 bases. Germline V lookup: CDR1 LGHDT, CDR2 YNNKEL (reference sequence). CDR3 amino acids: CASSQETYGNQETQYF. CDR3 nucleotides: TGTGCCAGCAGCCAAGAAACTTACGGAAACCAAGAGACCCAGTACTTC.

V is TRBV20-1 and J is TRBJ2-4; D might be TRBD2 (6 bases). The germline CDR1 and CDR2 sequences are DFQATT and SNEGSKA (reference sequence). V lost 3 bases to trimming and J lost 7 bases, with 13 bases between them. This CDR3 contains 13 residues. CDR3 sequence: CSASPLAENIQYF. In DNA, the CDR3 is TGCAGTGCTAGCCCTTTAGCGGAGAACATTCAGTACTTC.

About this clonotype itself: Compared with germline, one end of the junction differs, possibly owing to a read error. J is TRBJ2-4 and V is TRBV2; D is unclear. The V gene's germline CDR1 is SNHLY and CDR2 FYNNEI. This CDR3 spans 12 amino acids. The DNA for the CDR3 is TGCGCCAGCTCAGATCCCGAAAACATTCAGTACTTC. Translated, it gives CASSDPENIQYF.

The genes are TRBV15 and TRBJ2-1, with a possible D match to TRBD1 (6 bases). CDR1 and CDR2 (germline): LNHNV, YYDKDF (reference sequence). CDR3 length: 12 amino acids. Trimming pared 6 bases from V and 4 bases from J, leaving 7 bases between. The CDR3 here is CATRQGYNEQFF. CDR3 nucleotides: TGTGCCACCAGACAGGGTTACAATGAGCAGTTCTTC.

Only a few counts were recorded for this clonotype. The chain combines TRBV29-1 with TRBJ2-7; D perhaps matches TRBD2 (5 bases). The CDR3 runs 13 residues. Per the germline V gene, CDR1 is SQVTM and CDR2 is ANQGSEA. The V gene lost 0 bases and the J gene lost 0 bases, with 6 bases spanning the gap. The CDR3 reads CSVEEGSSYEQYF. In DNA, the CDR3 is TGCAGCGTTGAAGAGGGGAGCTCCTACGAGCAGTACTTC.

The J gene is TRBJ2-6, the V gene TRBV9; D may match TRBD1 or TRBD2 (5 bases each). V was shortened by 6 bases and J by 13 bases, with 11 bases between the two germline ends. The CDR3 contains 11 residues. Germline V gene lookup returns CDR1 SGDLS and CDR2 YYNGEE. The CDR3 spells CASTIEGVLTF. CDR3 bases: TGTGCCAGCACCATAGAGGGGGTCCTGACTTTC.

The chain recombines TRBV10-3 with TRBJ2-7; TRBD1 matches at 7 bases. Germline assignment: CDR1 ENHRY and CDR2 SYGVKD. The ends lost 3 bases at V and 2 bases at J; junction bases unmatched: 4. The CDR3 is made up of 14 amino acids. The CDR3: CAISDRDSTYEQYF. CDR3 nucleotide sequence: TGTGCCATCAGTGACCGGGACAGTACCTACGAGCAGTACTTC.

The chain carries TRBV20-1 and TRBJ2-4; tentative D call: TRBD1 (6 bases). CDR3 length equals 13 residues. Looked up from germline, CDR1 is DFQATT and CDR2 is SNEGSKA (reference sequence). Trimming cost V 6 bases and J 5 bases, with 14 bases left between them. The CDR3 coding sequence is TGCAGTGCCCGCCTGACAGGCCAAAACATTCAGTACTTC. Encoded protein: CSARLTGQNIQYF.

The chain joins TRBV20-1 to TRBJ2-7; D is unresolved. CDR1 is DFQATT and CDR2 is SNEGSKA in the germline V gene (reference sequence). The V and J ends lost 5 bases and 2 bases respectively, with 10 bases between them. The length of the CDR3 is 12 residues. DNA for the CDR3: TGCAGTGCTCGGTCCACCACCTACGAGCAGTACTTC. Translation gives CSARSTTYEQYF.

This rearrangement joins TRBV29-1 to TRBJ2-1; 7 nucleotides align to TRBD1. J lost 3 bases, V lost 0 bases, and 8 bases had no gene match. The CDR3 extends over 16 amino acids. Germline lookup yields CDR1 SQVTM and CDR2 ANQGSEA. In nucleotides, the CDR3 is TGCAGCGTTGAAGACATGGACAGGAATTTCTACAATGAGCAGTTCTTC. Translation: CSVEDMDRNFYNEQFF.

This clonotype was seen a handful of times. The chain joins TRBV12-3 or TRBV12-4 to TRBJ2-4, with TRBD2 matching over 13 bases. This CDR3 spans 14 amino acids. V lost 3 bases, J lost 13 bases, and 6 bases stayed unmatched. In DNA, the CDR3 is TGTGCCAGCAGTTTCACTAGCGGGAGGGATGAGCAGTACTTC. Amino acid sequence: CASSFTSGRDEQYF.

This rearrangement joins TRBV28 to TRBJ1-1; D is ambiguous. This CDR3 has 12 amino acids. Trimming removed 5 bases at V and 12 bases at J, with 16 bases between. Germline V gene data show CDR1 as MDHEN and CDR2 as SYDVKM. The CDR3 spells CASSLRTPPPFF. The DNA of the CDR3 is TGTGCCAGCAGTCTGAGGACCCCTCCTCCTTTCTTT.

The chain carries TRBV27 and TRBJ2-5; 9 nucleotides align to TRBD1. The J call is uncertain, as TRBJ2-7 better fits the DNA end. CDR1 is MNHEY and CDR2 is SMNVEV in the germline V gene (reference sequence). The CDR3 runs 16 residues. The CDR3, as DNA: TGTGCCAGCAGTACAATCCCCGGGACAGGGATCGACGAGCAGTACTTC. Amino acid sequence: CASSTIPGTGIDEQYF.

The chain employs TRBV5-1 and TRBJ2-2, with D perhaps TRBD2 (6 bases). The V and J ends lost 4 bases and 0 bases respectively, with 13 bases between them. This CDR3 is built from 16 residues. Germline CDR1 and CDR2: SGHRS and YFSETQ. This CDR3 is CASSAYGGPNTGELFF. The CDR3 DNA sequence: TGCGCCAGCAGCGCTTACGGGGGTCCGAACACCGGGGAGCTGTTTTTT.

The V and J genes are TRBV7-9 and TRBJ2-5; D call uncertain. The assigned J gene may be wrong: the sequence end matches TRBJ2-7 better. Germline values: CDR1 SEHNR, CDR2 FQNEAQ (reference sequence). The CDR3 loop spans 13 amino acids. CDR3 in amino acids: CASSPELGYEQYF. The CDR3 DNA reads TGTGCCAGCAGTCCAGAGCTGGGGTACGAGCAGTACTTC.

The V call is TRBV20-1, the J call TRBJ1-5, with D tentatively TRBD1 (5 bases). This CDR3 spans 13 amino acids. In germline, CDR1 is DFQATT, CDR2 SNEGSKA (reference sequence). V was trimmed by 3 bases and J by 4 bases, leaving 10 bases between them. The CDR3 sequence is CSARATENQPQHF. CDR3 coding DNA: TGCAGTGCTAGGGCGACAGAGAATCAGCCCCAGCATTTT.